Here is one T cell receptor beta chain with its context. Its antigen is unidentified. The data derive from a study of somatic mutations in cytotoxic T cells in rheumatoid arthritis. General study findings and limits: Measurement of CD8+ T-cell clonality revealed no significant difference between rheumatoid arthritis patients and age-matched healthy controls.

This CDR3 is built from 14 residues. J lost 2 bases, V lost 2 bases, and 1 base had no gene match. Germline CDR1 reads MDHEN; CDR2 reads SYDVKM. TCRdb's copy holds only in-frame clones and misses some; the assay was immunoSEQ multiplex PCR. The sample shows thousands of clones, approximately 75% of them seen only once. The sequence was obtained from a woman in her forties or fifties in good health. The sample comprised CD8+ T cells sorted from blood. The rearrangement uses TRBV28 and TRBJ2-7; TRBD2 matches at 9 bases. The CDR3 region has the DNA TGTGCCAGCAGTTTAGCGGGGGGGACCTACGAGCAGTACTTC. Encoded protein: CASSLAGGTYEQYF.